The 3 T cell receptor beta chains in this list originate from one sample, sequenced in a study of T cells after yellow fever vaccination. TCRdb re-called the 5' RACE reads through MiXCR, storing one row per CDR3 protein. This sample has a few hundred thousand distinct CDR3 sequences, with approximately 4.3% found just once. The sequenced sample was PBMCs, obtained 15 days after the yellow fever booster vaccination. The receptors shown here come from a man aged 18 to 30 who received the YFV17D yellow fever vaccine.

This clonotype was counted at least ten times. The chain links TRBV20-1 to TRBJ2-3, with TRBD2 matching 8 bases. Germline V gives CDR1 DFQATT, CDR2 SNEGSKA (reference sequence). V lost 2 bases, J lost 13 bases, and 20 bases stayed unmatched. The CDR3 length is 16 residues. The DNA for the CDR3 is TGCAGTGCTAGACGACCCTTTGTGGGAGCGGGGGACCCGGAGTATTTT. This gives the protein CSARRPFVGAGDPEYF.

This clonotype was detected a few times. V gene TRBV7-2 combines with J gene TRBJ2-5; 9 bases are a match to TRBD2. The CDR3 has 13 residues. V lost 8 bases to trimming and J lost 5 bases; unmatched junction nucleotides: 6. Germline V CDR1 and CDR2: SGHTA, FQGNSA. CDR3 bases: TGTGCCAGCTTAGCGGGGGTTGGGGAGACCCAGTACTTC. Amino acids: CASLAGVGETQYF.

In this sample, this clonotype turned up many times. V and J are TRBV7-9 and TRBJ1-2; D is unclear. The CDR3 loop spans 12 amino acids. Trimming removed 1 base at V and 6 bases at J, with 6 bases between. Looked up from germline, CDR1 is SEHNR and CDR2 is FQNEAQ (reference sequence). This chain's CDR3 is CASSLGRNGYTF. The DNA for the CDR3 is TGTGCCAGCAGCTTAGGGCGGAATGGCTACACCTTC.